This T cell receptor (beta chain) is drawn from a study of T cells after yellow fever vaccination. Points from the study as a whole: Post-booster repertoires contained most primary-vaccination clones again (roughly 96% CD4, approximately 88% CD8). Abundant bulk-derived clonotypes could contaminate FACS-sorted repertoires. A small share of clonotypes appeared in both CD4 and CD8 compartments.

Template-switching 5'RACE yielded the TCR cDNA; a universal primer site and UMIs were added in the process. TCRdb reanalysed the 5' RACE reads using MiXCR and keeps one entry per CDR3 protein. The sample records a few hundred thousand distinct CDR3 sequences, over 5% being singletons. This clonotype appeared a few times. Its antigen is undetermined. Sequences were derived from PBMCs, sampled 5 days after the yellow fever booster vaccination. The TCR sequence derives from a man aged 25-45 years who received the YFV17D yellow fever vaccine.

This CDR3 reads CSATPSEYNEQFF. CDR3 in DNA: TGCAGTGCTACCCCTAGCGAGTACAATGAGCAGTTCTTC. The rearrangement uses TRBV20-1 and TRBJ2-1; weak D call: TRBD2 (6 bases). Germline V gene lookup returns CDR1 DFQATT and CDR2 SNEGSKA (reference sequence). The CDR3 is 13 residues long. V gave up 4 bases and J gave up 4 bases, with 11 bases separating them.